A selection of T cell receptor beta chains follows, all from one sample in a study of T cells in Graves' hyperthyroidism and ophthalmopathy. One entry per CDR3 protein results from TCRdb running MiXCR on the multiplex PCR reads. Of some 620,000 distinct CDR3 sequences in the sample, around 15% are singletons; the top ten hold 3.5% to 4%. The sequenced sample was blood. Source of these receptors: a young woman with Graves' hyperthyroidism. Both conserved end residues are part of each CDR3. D genes are given only for firm matches. Clone size is shown for a subset of rows, as once, few, many or a class of expanded clone.

D gene: TRBD2; J gene: TRBJ2-1; clone size: .; CDR3 length: 18; V gene: TRBV5-4; CDR3 protein: CASRGPGLAEQGYNEQFF; CDR3 DNA: TGTGCCAGCAGAGGACCGGGACTAGCGGAACAGGGCTACAATGAGCAGTTCTTC
D gene: TRBD2; J gene: TRBJ2-1; clone size: .; CDR3 length: 18; V gene: TRBV7-3; CDR3 protein: CASSLNGTSAIPYNEQFF; CDR3 DNA: TGTGCCAGCAGCTTAAACGGTACTAGCGCCATCCCTTACAATGAGCAGTTCTTC
D gene: .; J gene: TRBJ2-7; clone size: many; CDR3 length: 13; V gene: TRBV11-2; CDR3 protein: CASSLSGAGEQYF; CDR3 DNA: TGTGCCAGCAGCTTATCAGGGGCGGGGGAGCAGTACTTC
D gene: .; J gene: TRBJ2-3; clone size: many; CDR3 length: 11; V gene: TRBV30; CDR3 protein: CAWTSGDTQYF; CDR3 DNA: TGTGCCTGGACTTCCGGGGATACGCAGTATTTT
D gene: TRBD1; J gene: TRBJ1-1; clone size: many; CDR3 length: 17; V gene: TRBV12-3/TRBV12-4; CDR3 protein: CASSLMRTGVMNTEAFF; CDR3 DNA: TGTGCCAGCAGTTTGATGAGGACAGGGGTAATGAACACTGAAGCTTTCTTT
D gene: TRBD2; J gene: TRBJ2-5; clone size: once; CDR3 length: 15; V gene: TRBV20-1; CDR3 protein: CSARSLAGGQETQYF; CDR3 DNA: TGCAGTGCTAGATCCCTAGCGGGAGGGCAAGAGACCCAGTACTTC
D gene: .; J gene: TRBJ2-3; clone size: .; CDR3 length: 12; V gene: TRBV7-8; CDR3 protein: CASSRLGDTQYF; CDR3 DNA: TGTGCCAGCAGTCGACTCGGAGATACGCAGTATTTT
D gene: .; J gene: TRBJ2-3; clone size: few; CDR3 length: 16; V gene: TRBV10-2; CDR3 protein: CASSESGIPSTDTQYF; CDR3 DNA: TGCGCCAGCAGTGAGTCGGGCATCCCTAGCACAGATACGCAGTATTTT
D gene: .; J gene: TRBJ2-5; clone size: .; CDR3 length: 13; V gene: TRBV9; CDR3 protein: CASSVVGQGEMYF; CDR3 DNA: TGTGCCAGCAGCGTAGTTGGGCAGGGAGAGATGTACTTC
D gene: .; J gene: TRBJ2-7; clone size: many; CDR3 length: 15; V gene: TRBV6-1; CDR3 protein: CASFGTPSPSYEQYF; CDR3 DNA: TGTGCCAGCTTTGGTACTCCTAGCCCCTCCTACGAGCAGTACTTC
D gene: TRBD2; J gene: TRBJ2-7; clone size: few; CDR3 length: 15; V gene: TRBV7-9; CDR3 protein: CASSSPGTSGNEQYF; CDR3 DNA: TGTGCCAGCAGCTCTCCCGGGACTAGCGGGAACGAGCAGTACTTC
D gene: .; J gene: TRBJ1-5; clone size: many; CDR3 length: 13; V gene: TRBV18; CDR3 protein: CASSPHPGKPQHF; CDR3 DNA: TGTGCCAGCTCACCACATCCGGGGAAGCCCCAGCATTTT
D gene: TRBD1; J gene: TRBJ1-2; clone size: many; CDR3 length: 15; V gene: TRBV6-1; CDR3 protein: CASSTDRGTNYGYTF; CDR3 DNA: TGTGCCAGCAGTACGGACAGGGGAACTAACTATGGCTACACCTTC
D gene: TRBD1; J gene: TRBJ2-2; clone size: few; CDR3 length: 18; V gene: TRBV7-6; CDR3 protein: CASSLGYGSGGRTGELFF; CDR3 DNA: TGTGCCAGCAGCTTAGGTTATGGTTCAGGGGGCCGGACCGGGGAGCTGTTTTTT
D gene: .; J gene: TRBJ2-4; clone size: many; CDR3 length: 18; V gene: TRBV28; CDR3 protein: CASTYRAKGPRAKNIQYF; CDR3 DNA: TGTGCCAGCACTTACCGGGCGAAAGGACCCCGAGCCAAAAACATTCAGTACTTC
D gene: .; J gene: TRBJ1-5; clone size: .; CDR3 length: 12; V gene: TRBV29-1; CDR3 protein: CSVVGTDQPQHF; CDR3 DNA: TGCAGCGTTGTTGGGACCGATCAGCCCCAGCATTTT
D gene: .; J gene: TRBJ2-4; clone size: few; CDR3 length: 22; V gene: TRBV10-1; CDR3 protein: CASSESGRTLWGQGMGKNIQYF; CDR3 DNA: TGCGCCAGCAGTGAGTCGGGGAGGACATTGTGGGGACAAGGTATGGGCAAAAACATTCAGTACTTC
D gene: TRBD2; J gene: TRBJ2-1; clone size: .; CDR3 length: 20; V gene: TRBV7-9; CDR3 protein: CASSSGLAGPDVSSYNEQFF; CDR3 DNA: TGTGCCAGCAGCTCGGGACTAGCGGGACCTGACGTTAGCTCCTACAATGAGCAGTTCTTC
D gene: .; J gene: TRBJ2-7; clone size: .; CDR3 length: 15; V gene: TRBV7-9; CDR3 protein: CASSLNFDSPYEQYF; CDR3 DNA: TGTGCCAGCAGCTTAAACTTTGACAGCCCCTACGAGCAGTACTTC
D gene: TRBD1; J gene: TRBJ2-5; clone size: many; CDR3 length: 15; V gene: TRBV30; CDR3 protein: CAWSETGGLRETQYF; CDR3 DNA: TGTGCCTGGAGTGAGACAGGGGGACTGAGAGAGACCCAGTACTTC
D gene: .; J gene: TRBJ2-1; clone size: few; CDR3 length: 16; V gene: TRBV5-1; CDR3 protein: CASRDLSGNSYNEQFF; CDR3 DNA: TGCGCCAGCAGGGACCTTAGCGGAAATTCCTACAATGAGCAGTTCTTC
D gene: TRBD2; J gene: TRBJ2-1; clone size: many; CDR3 length: 16; V gene: TRBV20-1; CDR3 protein: CSARIGGRELYNEQFF; CDR3 DNA: TGCAGTGCTAGAATCGGCGGGAGGGAGCTGTACAATGAGCAGTTCTTC
D gene: TRBD2; J gene: TRBJ2-3; clone size: many; CDR3 length: 15; V gene: TRBV28; CDR3 protein: CASTLDSGARDTQYF; CDR3 DNA: TGTGCCAGCACCCTAGATAGCGGGGCTCGCGATACGCAGTATTTT
D gene: TRBD2; J gene: TRBJ2-1; clone size: many; CDR3 length: 13; V gene: TRBV7-2; CDR3 protein: CASNLGLAGEQFF; CDR3 DNA: TGTGCCAGCAACCTCGGACTAGCGGGAGAGCAGTTCTTC
D gene: .; J gene: TRBJ2-3; clone size: many; CDR3 length: 13; V gene: TRBV20-1; CDR3 protein: CSARDGRTDTQYF; CDR3 DNA: TGCAGTGCTAGAGATGGGAGGACAGATACGCAGTATTTT
D gene: .; J gene: TRBJ2-7; clone size: few; CDR3 length: 16; V gene: TRBV5-1; CDR3 protein: CASSLGHTGTVYEQYF; CDR3 DNA: TGTGCCAGCAGCTTGGGCCACACCGGGACGGTCTACGAGCAGTACTTC
D gene: TRBD2; J gene: TRBJ2-5; clone size: .; CDR3 length: 14; V gene: TRBV12-3/TRBV12-4; CDR3 protein: CASSNGGGRKTQYF; CDR3 DNA: TGTGCCAGCAGTAACGGGGGGGGCAGGAAGACCCAGTACTTC
D gene: .; J gene: TRBJ1-1; clone size: many; CDR3 length: 14; V gene: TRBV12-3/TRBV12-4; CDR3 protein: CASSPDFRNTEAFF; CDR3 DNA: TGTGCCAGCAGTCCGGACTTCCGGAACACTGAAGCTTTCTTT
D gene: .; J gene: TRBJ2-2; clone size: .; CDR3 length: 13; V gene: TRBV27; CDR3 protein: CASRQTSPGELFF; CDR3 DNA: TGTGCCAGCAGACAAACTAGCCCCGGGGAGCTGTTTTTT